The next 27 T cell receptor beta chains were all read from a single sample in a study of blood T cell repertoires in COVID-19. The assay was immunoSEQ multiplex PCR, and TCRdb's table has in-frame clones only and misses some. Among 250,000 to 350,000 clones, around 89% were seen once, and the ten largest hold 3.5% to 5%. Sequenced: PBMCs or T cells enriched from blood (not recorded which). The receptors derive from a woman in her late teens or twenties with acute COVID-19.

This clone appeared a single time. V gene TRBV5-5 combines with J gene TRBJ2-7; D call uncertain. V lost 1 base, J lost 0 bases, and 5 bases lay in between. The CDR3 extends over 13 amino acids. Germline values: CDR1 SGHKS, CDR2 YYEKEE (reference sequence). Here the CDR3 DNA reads TGTGCCAGCAGCTTGACAGTCTCCTACGAGCAGTACTTC. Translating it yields CASSLTVSYEQYF.

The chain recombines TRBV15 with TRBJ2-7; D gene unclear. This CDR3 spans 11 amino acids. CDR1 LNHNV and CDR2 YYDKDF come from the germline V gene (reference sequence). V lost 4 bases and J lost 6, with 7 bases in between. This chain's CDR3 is CATSNRGEQYF. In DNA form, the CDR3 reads TGTGCCACCAGCAATCGAGGCGAGCAGTACTTC.

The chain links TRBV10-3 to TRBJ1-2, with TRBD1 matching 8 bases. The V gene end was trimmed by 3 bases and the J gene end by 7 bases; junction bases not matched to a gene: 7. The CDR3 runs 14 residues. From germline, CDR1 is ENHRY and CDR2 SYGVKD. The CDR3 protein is CAISELGQGVGYTF. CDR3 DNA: TGTGCCATCAGTGAATTAGGACAGGGTGTTGGCTACACCTTC.

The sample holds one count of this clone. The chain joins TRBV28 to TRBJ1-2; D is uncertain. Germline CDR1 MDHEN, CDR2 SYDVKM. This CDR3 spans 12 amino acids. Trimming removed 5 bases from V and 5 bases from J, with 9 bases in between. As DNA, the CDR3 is TGTGCCAGCAGTCTTCAGCGGTATGGCTACACCTTC. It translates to CASSLQRYGYTF.

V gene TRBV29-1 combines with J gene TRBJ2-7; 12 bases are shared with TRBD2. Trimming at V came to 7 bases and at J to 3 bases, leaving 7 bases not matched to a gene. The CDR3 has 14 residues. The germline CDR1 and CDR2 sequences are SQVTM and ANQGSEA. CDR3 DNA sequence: TGCAGCGGCCTGACTAGCGGGAGTAGCTACGAGCAGTACTTC. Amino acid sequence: CSGLTSGSSYEQYF.

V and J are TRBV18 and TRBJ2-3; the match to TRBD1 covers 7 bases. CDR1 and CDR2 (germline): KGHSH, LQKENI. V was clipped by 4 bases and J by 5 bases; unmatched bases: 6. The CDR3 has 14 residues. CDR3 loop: CASSLTGSVDTQYF. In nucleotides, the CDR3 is TGTGCCAGCTCACTGACAGGGTCAGTAGATACGCAGTATTTT.

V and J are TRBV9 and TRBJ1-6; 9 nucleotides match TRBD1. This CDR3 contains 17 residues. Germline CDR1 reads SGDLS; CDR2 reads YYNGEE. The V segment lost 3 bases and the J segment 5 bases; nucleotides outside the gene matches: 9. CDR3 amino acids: CASSAWGDRENNSPLHF. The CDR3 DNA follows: TGTGCCAGCAGCGCCTGGGGGGACAGGGAGAATAATTCACCCCTCCACTTT. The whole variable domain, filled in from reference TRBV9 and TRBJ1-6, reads DSGVTQTPKHLITATGQRVTLRCSPRSGDLSVYWYQQSLDQGLQFLIQYYNGEERAKGNILERFSAQQFPDLHSELNLSSLELGDSALYFCASSAWGDRENNSPLHFGNGTRLTVT.

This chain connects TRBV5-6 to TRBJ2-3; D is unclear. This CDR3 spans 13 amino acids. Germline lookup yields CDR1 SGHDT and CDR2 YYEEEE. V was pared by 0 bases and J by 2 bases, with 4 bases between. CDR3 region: CASSLVITDTQYF. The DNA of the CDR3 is TGTGCCAGCAGCTTGGTCATCACAGATACGCAGTATTTT. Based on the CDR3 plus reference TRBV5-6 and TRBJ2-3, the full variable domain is DAGVTQSPTHLIKTRGQQVTLRCSPKSGHDTVSWYQQALGQGPQFIFQYYEEEERQRGNFPDRFSGHQFPNYSSELNVNALLLGDSALYLCASSLVITDTQYFGPGTRLTVL.

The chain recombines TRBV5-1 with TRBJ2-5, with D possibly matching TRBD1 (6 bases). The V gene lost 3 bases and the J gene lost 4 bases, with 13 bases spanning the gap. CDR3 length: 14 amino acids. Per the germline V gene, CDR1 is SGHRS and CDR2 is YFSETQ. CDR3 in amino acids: CASSSGTGIETQYF. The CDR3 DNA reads TGCGCCAGCAGCTCGGGTACAGGGATAGAGACCCAGTACTTC.

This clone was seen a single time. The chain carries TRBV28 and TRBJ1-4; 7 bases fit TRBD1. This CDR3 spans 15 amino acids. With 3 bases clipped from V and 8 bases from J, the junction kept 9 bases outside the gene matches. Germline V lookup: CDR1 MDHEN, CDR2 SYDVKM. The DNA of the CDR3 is TGTGCCAGCAGTTTCTCCGACAGGGTCAGCGAAAAACTGTTTTTT. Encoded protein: CASSFSDRVSEKLFF.

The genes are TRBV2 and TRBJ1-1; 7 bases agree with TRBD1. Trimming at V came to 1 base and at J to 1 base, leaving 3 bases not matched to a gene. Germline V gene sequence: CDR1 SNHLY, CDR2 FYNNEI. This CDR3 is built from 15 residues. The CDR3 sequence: CASSEGRTGNTEAFF. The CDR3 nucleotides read TGTGCCAGCAGTGAAGGTCGGACAGGGAACACTGAAGCTTTCTTT.

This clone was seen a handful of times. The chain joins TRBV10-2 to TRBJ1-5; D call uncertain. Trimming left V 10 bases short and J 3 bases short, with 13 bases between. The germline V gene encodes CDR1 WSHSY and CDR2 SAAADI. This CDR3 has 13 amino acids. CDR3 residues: CATAPIHNQPQHF. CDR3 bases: TGCGCCACCGCCCCTATCCACAATCAGCCCCAGCATTTT.

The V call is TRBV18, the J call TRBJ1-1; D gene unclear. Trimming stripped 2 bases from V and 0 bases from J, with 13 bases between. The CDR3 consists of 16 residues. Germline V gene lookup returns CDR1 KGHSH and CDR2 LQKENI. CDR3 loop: CASSPERQELNTEAFF. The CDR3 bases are TGTGCCAGCTCACCAGAACGCCAGGAACTGAACACTGAAGCTTTCTTT. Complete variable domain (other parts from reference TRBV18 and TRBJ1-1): NAGVMQNPRHLVRRRGQEARLRCSPMKGHSHVYWYRQLPEEGLKFMVYLQKENIIDESGMPKERFSAEFPKEGPSILRIQQVVRGDSAAYFCASSPERQELNTEAFFGQGTRLTVV.

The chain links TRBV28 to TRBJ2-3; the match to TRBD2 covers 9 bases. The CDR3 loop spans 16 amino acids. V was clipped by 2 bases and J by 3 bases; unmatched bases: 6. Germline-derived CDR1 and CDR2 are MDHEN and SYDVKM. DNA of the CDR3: TGTGCCAGCAGTTTAGCGGCGGGAGGGGAGACAGATACGCAGTATTTT. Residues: CASSLAAGGETDTQYF.

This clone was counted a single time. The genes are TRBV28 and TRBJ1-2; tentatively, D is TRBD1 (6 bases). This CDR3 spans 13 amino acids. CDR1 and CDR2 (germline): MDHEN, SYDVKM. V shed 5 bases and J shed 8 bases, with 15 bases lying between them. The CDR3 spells CASSPRGAEGYTF. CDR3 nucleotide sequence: TGTGCCAGCAGTCCCCGGGGGGCGGAAGGCTACACCTTC.

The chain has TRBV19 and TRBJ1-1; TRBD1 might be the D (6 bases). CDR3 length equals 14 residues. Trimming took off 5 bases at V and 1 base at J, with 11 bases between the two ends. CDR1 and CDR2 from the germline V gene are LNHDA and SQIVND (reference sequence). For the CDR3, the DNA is TGTGCCAGTAGTTACAGGGTGGGGAACACTGAAGCTTTCTTT. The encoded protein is CASSYRVGNTEAFF.

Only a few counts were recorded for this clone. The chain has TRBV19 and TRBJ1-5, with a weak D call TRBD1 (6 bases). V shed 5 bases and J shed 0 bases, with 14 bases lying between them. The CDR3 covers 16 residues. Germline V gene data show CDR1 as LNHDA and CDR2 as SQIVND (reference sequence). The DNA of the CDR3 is TGTGCCAGTAGTCCAAGGGGGGGCAGTAGCAATCAGCCCCAGCATTTT. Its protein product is CASSPRGGSSNQPQHF. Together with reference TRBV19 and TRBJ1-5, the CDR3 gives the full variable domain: DGGITQSPKYLFRKEGQNVTLSCEQNLNHDAMYWYRQDPGQGLRLIYYSQIVNDFQKGDIAEGYSVSREKKESFPLTVTSAQKNPTAFYLCASSPRGGSSNQPQHFGDGTRLSIL.

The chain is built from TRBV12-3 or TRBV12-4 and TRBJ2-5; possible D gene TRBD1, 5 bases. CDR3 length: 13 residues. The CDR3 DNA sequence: TGTGCAACTGCAGCGACAGCCCAAGAGACCCAGTACTTC. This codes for CATAATAQETQYF.

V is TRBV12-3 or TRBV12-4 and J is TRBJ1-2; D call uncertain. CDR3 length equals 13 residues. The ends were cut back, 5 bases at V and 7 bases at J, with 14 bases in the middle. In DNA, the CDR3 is TGTGCCAGCAGTCCTTTCGGGGTGGGTGGCTACACCTTC. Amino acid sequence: CASSPFGVGGYTF.

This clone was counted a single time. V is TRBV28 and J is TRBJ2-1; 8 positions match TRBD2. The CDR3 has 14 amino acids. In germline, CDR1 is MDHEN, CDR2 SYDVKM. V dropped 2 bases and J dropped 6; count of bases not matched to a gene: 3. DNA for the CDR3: TGTGCCAGCAGTTTACACGGGAGGGCCAATGAGCAGTTCTTC. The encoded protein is CASSLHGRANEQFF.

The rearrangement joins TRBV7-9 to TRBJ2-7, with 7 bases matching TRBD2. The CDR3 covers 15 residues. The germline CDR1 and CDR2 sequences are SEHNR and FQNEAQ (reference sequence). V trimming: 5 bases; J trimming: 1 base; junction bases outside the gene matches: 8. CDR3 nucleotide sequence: TGTGCCAGCAGCCGGCGACTAGCCGATTCCTACGAGCAGTACTTC. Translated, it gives CASSRRLADSYEQYF.

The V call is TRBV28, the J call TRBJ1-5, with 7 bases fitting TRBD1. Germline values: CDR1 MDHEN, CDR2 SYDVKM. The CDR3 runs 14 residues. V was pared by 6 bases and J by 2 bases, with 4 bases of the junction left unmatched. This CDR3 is CASRPGGGNQPQHF. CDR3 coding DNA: TGTGCCAGCAGGCCAGGGGGTGGCAATCAGCCCCAGCATTTT.

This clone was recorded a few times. The CDR3 DNA follows: TGTGCCAGCAGGACTCAGGGGACCTCGGTCACCATATATTTT. Amino acids: CASRTQGTSVTIYF. This sequence joins TRBV28 and TRBJ1-3; D possibly corresponds to TRBD1 (6 bases). The V end lost 6 bases, the J end lost 9 bases, and 18 bases lay between the germline ends. CDR3 length: 14 residues. From germline, CDR1 is MDHEN and CDR2 SYDVKM.

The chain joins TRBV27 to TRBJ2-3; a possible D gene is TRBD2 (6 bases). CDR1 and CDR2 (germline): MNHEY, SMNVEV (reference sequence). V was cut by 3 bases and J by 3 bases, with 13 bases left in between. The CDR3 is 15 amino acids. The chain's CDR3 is CASSFEGRRTDTQYF. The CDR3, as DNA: TGTGCCAGCAGTTTCGAGGGGAGGAGGACAGATACGCAGTATTTT.

The CDR3 protein is CASTDRESEAFF. CDR3 nucleotide sequence: TGTGCCAGCACCGATAGGGAGTCTGAAGCTTTCTTT. The chain carries TRBV28 and TRBJ1-1, with D unclear. The CDR3 runs 12 residues. Germline values: CDR1 MDHEN, CDR2 SYDVKM. V was pared by 7 bases and J by 6 bases, with 12 bases between. Full variable domain (rest looked up from reference TRBV28 and TRBJ1-1): DVKVTQSSRYLVKRTGEKVFLECVQDMDHENMFWYRQDPGLGLRLIYFSYDVKMKEKGDIPEGYSVSREKKERFSLILESASTNQTSMYLCASTDRESEAFFGQGTRLTVV.

CDR3 sequence (DNA): TGTGCCAGCAGCCCCCCTGGAGGGAGGGGCAATGAGCAGTTCTTC. It specifies CASSPPGGRGNEQFF. The rearrangement links TRBV28 to TRBJ2-1; TRBD2 matches 7 bases. The CDR3 totals 15 residues. The V and J ends lost 6 bases and 6 bases, in that order; junction bases with no gene match: 11. CDR1 and CDR2 from the germline V gene are MDHEN and SYDVKM.

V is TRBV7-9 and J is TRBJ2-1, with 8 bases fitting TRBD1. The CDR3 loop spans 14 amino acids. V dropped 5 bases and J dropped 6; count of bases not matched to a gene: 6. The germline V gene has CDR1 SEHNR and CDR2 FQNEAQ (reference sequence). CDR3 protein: CASSMTGEVNEQFF. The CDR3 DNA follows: TGTGCCAGCAGCATGACAGGGGAGGTCAATGAGCAGTTCTTC. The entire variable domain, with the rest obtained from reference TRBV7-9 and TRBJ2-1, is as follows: DTGVSQNPRHKITKRGQNVTFRCDPISEHNRLYWYRQTLGQGPEFLTYFQNEAQLEKSRLLSDRFSAERPKGSFSTLEIQRTEQGDSAMYLCASSMTGEVNEQFFGPGTRLTVL.